The 4 T cell receptor beta chains below come from one sample, sequenced in a study of CD8+ T cells in alopecia areata. Treatment in this sample: oral pan-JAK inhibitor, 5-10 mg twice daily. Extracted from the samples, RNA was reverse transcribed into cDNA to serve as the sequencing template. Measured with immunoSEQ multiplex PCR; TCRdb has only the in-frame clones, and not every one. The sample consists of 200,000 to 250,000 clones, about 50% of them appearing once. This sample comprised CD4+ T cells sorted from blood, obtained at week 4, from a patient treated with tofacitinib. These receptor sequences come from a human donor with alopecia areata.

The chain has TRBV20-1 and TRBJ2-5; D is unclear. Trimming took 3 bases from V and 8 from J, leaving 7 bases between them. The CDR3 extends over 10 amino acids. Looked up from germline, CDR1 is DFQATT and CDR2 is SNEGSKA (reference sequence). The CDR3 coding sequence is TGCAGTGCTAGTCAATTAACCCAGTACTTC. Its protein is CSASQLTQYF.

This clone was recorded a few times. The CDR3 reads CASSFRGQSDEKLFF. The CDR3 bases are TGTGCCAGCAGCTTTCGGGGTCAGTCGGATGAAAAACTGTTTTTT. The chain links TRBV7-9 to TRBJ1-4, with D uncertain. This CDR3 comprises 15 residues. V lost 3 bases to trimming and J lost 6 bases, with 14 bases between them. Looked up from germline, CDR1 is SEHNR and CDR2 is FQNEAQ (reference sequence).

The table lists this clone with a count of one. The chain couples TRBV6-5 to TRBJ2-4, with 10 positions matching TRBD2. CDR1 MNHEY and CDR2 SVGAGI come from the germline V gene. With V trimmed by 7 bases and J by 6 bases, 6 bases remained unmatched. CDR3 length: 14 amino acids. The CDR3 sequence is CASIASGGGNIQYF. DNA for the CDR3: TGTGCCAGCATCGCTAGCGGGGGAGGAAACATTCAGTACTTC.

The chain links TRBV29-1 to TRBJ2-3; 8 bases fit TRBD2. J lost 7 bases, V lost 7 bases, and 16 bases had no gene match. CDR1 SQVTM and CDR2 ANQGSEA come from the germline V gene. The CDR3 has 15 amino acids. The CDR3 DNA sequence: TGCAGCGCTGGACCGGGACTAGGGGAGCCGAATACGCAGTATTTT. Translating it yields CSAGPGLGEPNTQYF.